The 24 T cell receptor beta chains below come from one sample, sequenced in a study of T cells in Graves' hyperthyroidism and ophthalmopathy. It was RNA transcripts that yielded the amplified TCR beta CDR3 regions. RT-PCR in the first round (using the HTBI primer set) targeted the TCR CDR3. TCRdb re-derived calls from the multiplex PCR reads in MiXCR, one entry per CDR3 protein. The sample gives hundreds of thousands of distinct CDR3 sequences, approximately 44% of which show up once; about 8.2% is in the top ten. Sequencing was done on a sample of peripheral blood or thyroid tissue (not recorded which). These TCRs come from a woman aged 18 to 35 with Graves' hyperthyroidism.

The chain employs TRBV7-2 and TRBJ2-2; 9 bases are a match to TRBD2. The CDR3 extends over 16 amino acids. V lost 5 bases to trimming and J lost 5 bases; unmatched junction nucleotides: 9. Per the germline V gene, CDR1 is SGHTA and CDR2 is FQGNSA. The CDR3 spells CASSQVSGRGTGELFF. CDR3 nucleotides: TGTGCCAGCAGCCAAGTTAGCGGGAGAGGTACCGGGGAGCTGTTTTTT.

This clonotype was observed a few times. J is TRBJ1-5 and V is TRBV2; D perhaps matches TRBD1 (6 bases). V was clipped by 6 bases and J by 0 bases, with 12 bases between them. This CDR3 has 15 amino acids. Germline CDR1 and CDR2: SNHLY and FYNNEI. CDR3 nucleotides: TGTGCCAGCAGCCCCGGACAGTATAGCAATCAGCCCCAGCATTTT. Translated, it gives CASSPGQYSNQPQHF. The entire variable domain, with the rest obtained from reference TRBV2 and TRBJ1-5, is as follows: EPEVTQTPSHQVTQMGQEVILRCVPISNHLYFYWYRQILGQKVEFLVSFYNNEISEKSEIFDDQFSVERPDGSNFTLKIRSTKLEDSAMYFCASSPGQYSNQPQHFGDGTRLSIL.

As for this clonotype: Sequence at one end of the junction differs from germline and may be a read error. The V call is TRBV4-2, the J call TRBJ2-5, with D unclear. The CDR3 runs 14 residues. In germline, CDR1 is LGHNA, CDR2 YNFKEQ. In nucleotides, the CDR3 is TGTGCCAGCGGCCAAGAAGAGATCCAAGAGACCCAGTACTTC. Protein product: CASGQEEIQETQYF.

This chain joins TRBV19 and TRBJ1-1; D remains ambiguous. This CDR3 is 15 amino acids long. Per germline, CDR1 LNHDA and CDR2 SQIVND (reference sequence). The ends were cut back, 9 bases at V and 6 bases at J, with 23 bases in the middle. CDR3 coding DNA: TGTGCCAGCAGTTACCTCGCCCCTACAAGCCCTGAAGCTTTCTTT. This codes for CASSYLAPTSPEAFF.

The rearrangement links TRBV19 to TRBJ1-5; 9 bases align to TRBD1. After removal of 4 bases from V and 5 bases from J, the junction contained 9 bases not matched to a gene. The CDR3 is made up of 16 amino acids. The germline CDR1 and CDR2 sequences are LNHDA and SQIVND (reference sequence). CDR3 in amino acids: CASSRGDRVPYQPQHF. Written as DNA, the CDR3 is TGTGCCAGTAGTAGGGGGGACAGGGTCCCTTATCAGCCCCAGCATTTT.

To note about this clonotype: A much larger clone sits a single nucleotide away, making a read error possible. V and J are TRBV12-5 and TRBJ1-5, with no clear D. Per germline, CDR1 LGHNT and CDR2 FRNRAP. This CDR3 region has 16 residues. This chain's CDR3 is CASSLECSGNSQPQHF. In DNA form, the CDR3 reads TGTGCCAGCAGTTTAGAGTGTTCGGGCAACTCTCAGCCCCAGCATTTT.

This clonotype was detected only once. The chain is built from TRBV29-1 and TRBJ1-5; possible D gene TRBD1, 6 bases. Germline CDR1 and CDR2: SQVTM and ANQGSEA. The CDR3 extends over 12 amino acids. Trimming took off 7 bases at V and 3 bases at J, with 10 bases between the two ends. DNA of the CDR3: TGCAGCGCTCAGGGGTCCAATCAGCCCCAGCATTTT. The encoded protein is CSAQGSNQPQHF.

The chain combines TRBV12-3 or TRBV12-4 with TRBJ1-4, with TRBD1 matching 8 bases. J lost 7 bases, V lost 3 bases, and 10 bases had no gene match. This CDR3 has 16 residues. CDR3 in amino acids: CASSFRPGGIIEKLFF. CDR3 coding DNA: TGTGCCAGCAGTTTTCGGCCAGGGGGCATCATTGAAAAACTGTTTTTT.

This clonotype has a handful of counts. The J gene is TRBJ2-6, the V gene TRBV20-1; no firm D call. CDR3 size: 15 residues. The V end was cut by 6 bases, the J end by 0 bases, with 12 bases between. CDR1 and CDR2 (germline): DFQATT, SNEGSKA (reference sequence). CDR3 coding DNA: TGCAGTGCCGGACCGGCGGACTCTGGGGCCAACGTCCTGACTTTC. This translates into CSAGPADSGANVLTF.

The chain carries TRBV10-3 and TRBJ1-2; no reliable D call. Germline CDR1 and CDR2: ENHRY and SYGVKD. With 5 bases removed from V and 3 bases from J, the gap between germline ends came to 10 bases. The CDR3 length is 13 residues. The DNA for the CDR3 is TGTGCCATCAGTAAGGACGGGGACTATGGCTACACCTTC. It translates to CAISKDGDYGYTF.

This clonotype was counted only a few times. The V call is TRBV19, the J call TRBJ2-7, with a tentative D call TRBD1 (6 bases). The CDR3 extends over 13 amino acids. Trimming removed 6 bases from V and 3 bases from J, with 12 bases in between. The V gene's germline CDR1 is LNHDA and CDR2 SQIVND (reference sequence). The CDR3 DNA reads as TGTGCCAGTAGCCCAGGGGTCGGCTACGAGCAGTACTTC. Encoded protein: CASSPGVGYEQYF.

The gene calls are TRBV4-1 and TRBJ2-5; a weak D match, TRBD2 (6 bases). This CDR3 spans 17 amino acids. Germline V gene data show CDR1 as MGHRA and CDR2 as YSYEKL. V lost 2 bases and J lost 4, with 20 bases in between. Here the CDR3 reads CASSQNQGRRVTETQYF. As DNA, the CDR3 is TGCGCCAGCAGCCAAAACCAGGGTAGGAGGGTCACAGAGACCCAGTACTTC.

This clonotype was seen ten or more times. The CDR3 DNA sequence: TGTGCCATCAGTGAGTCTGGACGGTCCTATGGCTACACCTTC. Translation: CAISESGRSYGYTF. The V call is TRBV10-3, the J call TRBJ1-2; D is unclear. V was pared by 0 bases and J by 4 bases, with 9 bases between. The CDR3 runs to 14 residues. Germline V lookup: CDR1 ENHRY, CDR2 SYGVKD.

The gene calls are TRBV3-1 and TRBJ1-1; possible D gene TRBD1, 5 bases. The V gene lost 3 bases and the J gene lost 0 bases, with 14 bases spanning the gap. This CDR3 has 16 amino acids. The germline V gene encodes CDR1 LGHDT and CDR2 YNNKEL (reference sequence). CDR3 DNA: TGTGCCAGCAGCCACCCGGGAGGGGAGGTGAACACTGAAGCTTTCTTT. Encoded protein: CASSHPGGEVNTEAFF.

V and J are TRBV7-8 and TRBJ2-7; 7 bases line up with TRBD1. Germline CDR1 is SGHVS and CDR2 is FQNEAQ. Trimming removed 5 bases from V and 3 bases from J; junction bases left unmatched: 4. CDR3 length: 13 residues. For the CDR3, the DNA is TGTGCCAGCAGCCGGACAGGATTCTACGAGCAGTACTTC. Amino acids: CASSRTGFYEQYF.

This clonotype was detected a few times. The chain has TRBV7-9 and TRBJ1-2, with 9 bases that match TRBD1. The germline V gene has CDR1 SEHNR and CDR2 FQNEAQ (reference sequence). The V segment lost 5 bases and the J segment 3 bases; nucleotides outside the gene matches: 13. The CDR3 loop spans 17 amino acids. The CDR3 region is CASSSHSGTGSYYGYTF. The CDR3 DNA follows: TGTGCCAGCAGCAGTCATTCCGGGACAGGGAGCTACTATGGCTACACCTTC. Supplemented by reference TRBV7-9 and TRBJ1-2, the full variable domain reads DTGVSQNPRHKITKRGQNVTFRCDPISEHNRLYWYRQTLGQGPEFLTYFQNEAQLEKSRLLSDRFSAERPKGSFSTLEIQRTEQGDSAMYLCASSSHSGTGSYYGYTFGSGTRLTVV.

This chain joins TRBV14 and TRBJ2-7; perhaps D is TRBD1 or TRBD2 (5 bases each). The V end lost 4 bases, the J end lost 1 base, and 23 bases lay between the germline ends. CDR1 is SGHDN, CDR2 FVKESK, per germline. This CDR3 contains 18 residues. CDR3 sequence reads: CASSRRRPGTRPSYEQYF. The CDR3 nucleotides are TGTGCCAGCAGCCGAAGGCGACCCGGGACGCGCCCTTCCTACGAGCAGTACTTC.

This clonotype has a handful of counts. The rearrangement links TRBV25-1 to TRBJ2-5, with 13 bases fitting TRBD2. Germline values: CDR1 MGHDK, CDR2 SYGVNS. The length of the CDR3 is 16 residues. J gave up 4 bases and V 5 bases, and 7 bases lay outside the gene matches. The CDR3 here is CASSYGLAGDGETQYF. The CDR3 DNA reads as TGTGCCAGCAGTTACGGACTAGCGGGAGACGGAGAGACCCAGTACTTC.

V is TRBV15 and J is TRBJ2-7; D perhaps matches TRBD2 (9 bases). Germline CDR1 reads LNHNV; CDR2 reads YYDKDF (reference sequence). The V end was cut by 5 bases, the J end by 4 bases, with 27 bases between. The CDR3 consists of 18 residues. The CDR3 region is CATSAGGAIDRGEYEQYF. CDR3 bases: TGTGCCACCAGCGCGGGGGGGGCCATCGACAGGGGCGAATACGAGCAGTACTTC.

The V gene is TRBV25-1, the J gene TRBJ2-7; 7 bases fit TRBD2. Germline-derived CDR1 and CDR2 are MGHDK and SYGVNS. The CDR3 totals 15 residues. Unmatched junction bases numbered 12, after V lost 4 bases and J lost 6 bases. The CDR3 DNA follows: TGTGCCAGCAGTGCTAGGCGAGCGGGGCCCTCCGAGCAGTACTTC. Amino acids: CASSARRAGPSEQYF.

About this clonotype itself: An end of the junction does not agree with germline; a read error may underlie this. This rearrangement joins TRBV11-2 to TRBJ2-7; the D call may be TRBD1 or TRBD2 (5 bases each). The length of the CDR3 is 15 residues. Per germline, CDR1 SGHAT and CDR2 FQNNGV. The CDR3 loop reads CASSLVAGSPYEQYF. CDR3 DNA sequence: TGCGCCAGCAGCTTGGTGGCAGGGAGTCCCTACGAGCAGTACTTC. Together with reference TRBV11-2 and TRBJ2-7, the CDR3 gives the full variable domain: EAGVAQSPRYKIIEKRQSVAFWCNPISGHATLYWYQQILGQGPKLLIQFQNNGVVDDSQLPKDRFSAERLKGVDSTLKIQPAKLEDSAVYLCASSLVAGSPYEQYFGPGTRLTVT.

Of note for this clonotype: One end of the junction varies from germline; a read error may be responsible. J is TRBJ2-5 and V is TRBV7-9; TRBD1 agrees at 11 bases. The germline gives CDR1 SEHNR, CDR2 FQNEAQ (reference sequence). This CDR3 contains 14 residues. The CDR3 spells CASRRDRGYEAQYF. The CDR3 DNA reads as TGCGCCAGCAGACGGGACAGGGGGTACGAGGCCCAGTACTTC.

There are many counts of this clonotype. The chain employs TRBV5-1 and TRBJ1-1; tentatively, D is TRBD1 (5 bases). CDR1 and CDR2 from the germline V gene are SGHRS and YFSETQ. Trimming pared 6 bases from V and 3 bases from J, leaving 12 bases between. CDR3 length: 13 residues. The CDR3 nucleotides read TGCGCCAGCACCGGGGGACGTTACACTGAAGCTTTCTTT. Amino acid sequence: CASTGGRYTEAFF.

This clonotype was found once. The chain couples TRBV7-3 to TRBJ1-2; D possibly corresponds to TRBD1 (5 bases). The CDR3 is made up of 12 amino acids. The V gene's germline CDR1 is SGHTA and CDR2 FQGTGA. Between the trimmed V and J ends, which lost 5 bases and 8 bases, there was a span of 12 bases. CDR3 sequence (DNA): TGTGCCAGCAGCGTAAGACGGGGGGGCTACACCTTC. As protein: CASSVRRGGYTF.